This section outlines one T cell receptor (beta chain) sequence together with its context. Its antigen remains unidentified. The record originates from a study of monozygotic twins with inflammatory bowel disease. No DNA is given; TCRdb re-called the 5' RACE reads and lists each CDR3 protein once. This listing includes approximately 330,000 distinct CDR3 sequences. Study-level points and caveats: By inverse Simpson index, TCRbeta diversity was lower in IBD patients than in healthy co-twins. In these data, no single strong IBD-associated signal or clonotype received support.

Sequencing was performed on blood. The receptor comes from a human donor with ulcerative colitis or Crohn's disease, or a healthy co-twin of an affected twin (not recorded which).

This CDR3 reads CASSPNSGTVGLGNQPQHF. The J gene is TRBJ1-5, the V gene TRBV11-2; there is no DNA to check the TCRdb D call of TRBD1. This CDR3 region has 19 residues. Germline lookup yields CDR1 SGHAT and CDR2 FQNNGV.